This T cell receptor (beta chain) originates from a study of blood T cell repertoires in COVID-19. Only in-frame clones appear in the TCRdb table, and some are missing; sequencing was by immunoSEQ multiplex PCR. The sample carries some 200,000 clones, 81% recorded once. CDR3 length: 17 residues. J was trimmed by 3 bases and V by 0 bases; bases with no gene match: 6. Germline V gives CDR1 ENHRY, CDR2 SYGVKD. The sequencing sample was made of PBMCs or T cells enriched from blood (not recorded which). This chain joins TRBV10-3 and TRBJ2-5; 11 nucleotides line up with TRBD2. This receptor was identified in a woman between 45 and 65 years old with acute COVID-19. The CDR3 DNA sequence: TGTGCCATCAGTGAGTCGACGACTAGCGGGGAGAAAGAGACCCAGTACTTC. It codes for CAISESTTSGEKETQYF.